Here is one TCR beta chain with its context. A multiplex PCR was run with 60 Vbeta primers and 13 Jbeta primers. Generated by immunoSEQ multiplex PCR, the TCRdb table keeps only in-frame clones and is missing some. The sample yields 180,000 or so clones, roughly 75% seen once. This entry comes from a study of cytomegalovirus exposure and HLA in healthy donors. The CDR3 is 12 residues long. Per germline, CDR1 GTSNPN and CDR2 SVGIG (reference sequence). The clonotype originates from a woman aged 40 to 49 in good health and CMV-seropositive. The chain couples TRBV30 to TRBJ2-5, with D tentatively TRBD2 (5 bases). The end of the DNA fits TRBJ2-7 better, so the J call may be wrong. Sequences were obtained from PBMCs. The CDR3 bases are TGTGCCTGGAGAATTGAGGGCAACGAGCAGTACTTC. It codes for CAWRIEGNEQYF.